This record concerns one T cell receptor beta chain sequence. What it recognizes is unknown. PCR amplification relied on 60 Vbeta primers (plus 13 Jbeta primers). Clones were read by immunoSEQ multiplex PCR, and TCRdb kept only the in-frame ones, dropping some. The table records 160,000 or so clones, roughly four fifths of them present only once. CDR1 and CDR2 from the germline V gene are MDHEN and SYDVKM. V lost 5 bases and J 9 bases, leaving 14 bases between the germline ends. The CDR3 is made up of 13 amino acids. The data derive from a study of cytomegalovirus exposure and HLA in healthy donors. The wider study: Of all 360 or so donors who were genotyped, about 80% belonged to the Caucasian-associated ancestry cluster.

Regarding the study as a whole: Most observed TCR sequences were rare, whereas some public TCRs were detected in many donors. Excluded: some indistinguishable V segments such as TRBV6-2 and TRBV6-3.

Sample: PBMCs. The origin of this receptor is a man aged 45-65 years in good health and CMV-seropositive. This chain uses TRBV28 with TRBJ1-5, with D maybe TRBD1 (6 bases). The CDR3 protein is CASSIKQGLPQHF. As DNA, the CDR3 is TGTGCCAGCAGTATTAAACAGGGTTTGCCCCAGCATTTT. Together with reference TRBV28 and TRBJ1-5, the CDR3 gives the full variable domain: DVKVTQSSRYLVKRTGEKVFLECVQDMDHENMFWYRQDPGLGLRLIYFSYDVKMKEKGDIPEGYSVSREKKERFSLILESASTNQTSMYLCASSIKQGLPQHFGDGTRLSIL.